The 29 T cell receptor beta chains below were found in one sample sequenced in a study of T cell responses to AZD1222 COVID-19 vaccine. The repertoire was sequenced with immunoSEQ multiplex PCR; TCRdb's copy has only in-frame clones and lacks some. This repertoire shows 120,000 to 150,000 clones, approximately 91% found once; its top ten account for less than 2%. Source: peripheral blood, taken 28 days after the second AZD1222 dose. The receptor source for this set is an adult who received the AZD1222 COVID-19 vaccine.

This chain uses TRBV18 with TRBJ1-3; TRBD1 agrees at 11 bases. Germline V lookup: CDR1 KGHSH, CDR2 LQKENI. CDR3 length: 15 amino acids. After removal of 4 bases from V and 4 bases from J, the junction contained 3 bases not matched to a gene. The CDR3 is CASSQDRGLGNTIYF. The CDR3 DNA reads TGTGCCAGCTCACAGGACAGGGGGCTCGGAAACACCATATATTTT.

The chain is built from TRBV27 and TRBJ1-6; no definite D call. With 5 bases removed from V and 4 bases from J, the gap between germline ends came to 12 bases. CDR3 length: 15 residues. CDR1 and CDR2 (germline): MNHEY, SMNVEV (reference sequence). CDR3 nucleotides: TGTGCCAGCAGTCCCAGGACGGCTTATAATTCACCCCTCCACTTT. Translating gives CASSPRTAYNSPLHF.

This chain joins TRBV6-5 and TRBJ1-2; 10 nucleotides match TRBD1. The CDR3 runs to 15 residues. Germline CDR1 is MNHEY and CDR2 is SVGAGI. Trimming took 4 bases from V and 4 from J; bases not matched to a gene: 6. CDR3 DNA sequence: TGTGCCAGCAGTTTGCGACAGGGGGCCTCCTATGGCTACACCTTC. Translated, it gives CASSLRQGASYGYTF.

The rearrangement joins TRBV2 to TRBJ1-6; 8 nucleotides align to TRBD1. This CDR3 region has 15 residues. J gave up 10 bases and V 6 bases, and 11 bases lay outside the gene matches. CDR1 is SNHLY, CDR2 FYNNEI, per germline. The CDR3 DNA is TGTGCCAGCAGCACCCGACAGGGGAGGGGCTCACCCCTCCACTTT. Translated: CASSTRQGRGSPLHF.

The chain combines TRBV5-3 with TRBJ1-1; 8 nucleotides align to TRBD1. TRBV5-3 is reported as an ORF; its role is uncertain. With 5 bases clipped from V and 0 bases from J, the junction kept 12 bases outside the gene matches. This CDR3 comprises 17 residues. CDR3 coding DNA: TGTGCCAGAAGTCACGGGACAGGCGCAAAAATGAACACTGAAGCTTTCTTT. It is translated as CARSHGTGAKMNTEAFF.

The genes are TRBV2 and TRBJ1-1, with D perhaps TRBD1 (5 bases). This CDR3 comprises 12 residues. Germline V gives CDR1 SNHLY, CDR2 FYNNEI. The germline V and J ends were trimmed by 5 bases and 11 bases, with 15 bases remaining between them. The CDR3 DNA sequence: TGTGCCAGCAGTATGGAAGGGACGGCCGCTTTCTTT. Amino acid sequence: CASSMEGTAAFF.

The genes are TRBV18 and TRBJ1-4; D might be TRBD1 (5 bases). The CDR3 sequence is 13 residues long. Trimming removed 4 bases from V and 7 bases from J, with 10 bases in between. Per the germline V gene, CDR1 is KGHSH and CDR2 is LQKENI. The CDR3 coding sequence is TGTGCCAGCTCACAGGCCCAGGGTGAAAAACTGTTTTTT. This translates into CASSQAQGEKLFF. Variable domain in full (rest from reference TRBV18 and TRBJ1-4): NAGVMQNPRHLVRRRGQEARLRCSPMKGHSHVYWYRQLPEEGLKFMVYLQKENIIDESGMPKERFSAEFPKEGPSILRIQQVVRGDSAAYFCASSQAQGEKLFFGSGTQLSVL.

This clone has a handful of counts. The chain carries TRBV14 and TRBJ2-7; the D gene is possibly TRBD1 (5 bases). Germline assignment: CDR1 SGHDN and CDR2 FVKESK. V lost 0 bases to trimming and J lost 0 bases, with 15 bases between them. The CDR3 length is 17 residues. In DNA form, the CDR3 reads TGTGCCAGCAGCCAAGATTTGGGGCTATCCGCCTCCTACGAGCAGTACTTC. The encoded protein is CASSQDLGLSASYEQYF.

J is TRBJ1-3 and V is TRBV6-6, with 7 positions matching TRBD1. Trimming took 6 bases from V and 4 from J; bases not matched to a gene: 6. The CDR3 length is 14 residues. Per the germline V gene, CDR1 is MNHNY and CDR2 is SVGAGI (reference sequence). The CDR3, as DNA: TGTGCCAGCAGCCGGGACAGCTCCGGAAACACCATATATTTT. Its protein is CASSRDSSGNTIYF.

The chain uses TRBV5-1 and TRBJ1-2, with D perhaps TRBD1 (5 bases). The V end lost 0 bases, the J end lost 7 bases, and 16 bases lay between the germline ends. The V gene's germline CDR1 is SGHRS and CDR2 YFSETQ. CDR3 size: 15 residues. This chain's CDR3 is CASSLVGQGGRGYTF. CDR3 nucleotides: TGCGCCAGCAGCTTGGTAGGGCAGGGAGGACGTGGCTACACCTTC.

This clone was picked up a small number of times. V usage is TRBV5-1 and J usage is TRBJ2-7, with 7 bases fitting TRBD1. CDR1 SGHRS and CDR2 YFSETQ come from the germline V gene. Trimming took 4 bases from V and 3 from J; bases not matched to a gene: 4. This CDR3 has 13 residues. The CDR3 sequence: CASSQDRNYEQYF. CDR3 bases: TGCGCCAGCAGCCAGGACAGGAACTACGAGCAGTACTTC.

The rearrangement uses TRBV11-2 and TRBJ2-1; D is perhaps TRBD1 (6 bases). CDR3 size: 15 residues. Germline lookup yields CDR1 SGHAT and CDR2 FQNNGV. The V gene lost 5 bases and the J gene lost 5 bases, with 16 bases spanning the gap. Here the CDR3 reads CASSGGGQGHNEQFF. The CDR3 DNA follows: TGTGCCAGCAGCGGTGGGGGCCAGGGCCACAATGAGCAGTTCTTC.

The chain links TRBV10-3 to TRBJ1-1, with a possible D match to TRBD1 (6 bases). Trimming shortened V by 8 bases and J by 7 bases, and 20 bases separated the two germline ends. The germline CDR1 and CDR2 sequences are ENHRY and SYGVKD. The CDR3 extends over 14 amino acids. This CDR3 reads CAIGTPGSINEAFF. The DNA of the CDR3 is TGTGCCATCGGGACACCCGGATCTATAAATGAAGCTTTCTTT.

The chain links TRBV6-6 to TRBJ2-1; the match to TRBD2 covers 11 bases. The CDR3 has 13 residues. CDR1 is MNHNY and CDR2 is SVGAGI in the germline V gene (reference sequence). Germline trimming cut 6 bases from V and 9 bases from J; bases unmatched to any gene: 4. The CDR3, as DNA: TGTGCCAGCAGCCGACTAGCGGGAACTGAGCAGTTCTTC. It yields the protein CASSRLAGTEQFF.

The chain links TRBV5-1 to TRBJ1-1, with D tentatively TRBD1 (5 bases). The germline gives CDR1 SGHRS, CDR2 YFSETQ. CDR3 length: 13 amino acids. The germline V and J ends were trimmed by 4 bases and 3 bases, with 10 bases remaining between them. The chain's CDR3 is CASSRQGDTEAFF. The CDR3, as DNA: TGCGCCAGCAGCAGGCAGGGCGACACTGAAGCTTTCTTT.

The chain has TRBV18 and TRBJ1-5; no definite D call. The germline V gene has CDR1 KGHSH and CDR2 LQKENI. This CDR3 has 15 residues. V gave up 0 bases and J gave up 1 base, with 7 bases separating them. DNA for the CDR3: TGTGCCAGCTCACCACCAGGGAAAAGCAATCAGCCCCAGCATTTT. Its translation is CASSPPGKSNQPQHF. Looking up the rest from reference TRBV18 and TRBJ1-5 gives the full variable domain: NAGVMQNPRHLVRRRGQEARLRCSPMKGHSHVYWYRQLPEEGLKFMVYLQKENIIDESGMPKERFSAEFPKEGPSILRIQQVVRGDSAAYFCASSPPGKSNQPQHFGDGTRLSIL.

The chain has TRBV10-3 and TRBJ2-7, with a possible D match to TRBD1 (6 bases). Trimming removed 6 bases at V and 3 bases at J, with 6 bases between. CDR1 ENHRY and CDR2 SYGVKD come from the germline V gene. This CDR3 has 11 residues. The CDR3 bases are TGTGCCATCAGACAGGGCTACGAGCAGTACTTC. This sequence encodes CAIRQGYEQYF.

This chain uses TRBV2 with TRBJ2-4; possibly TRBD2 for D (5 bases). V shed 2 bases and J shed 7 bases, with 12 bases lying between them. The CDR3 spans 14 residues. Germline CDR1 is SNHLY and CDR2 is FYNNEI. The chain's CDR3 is CASSELGGVNIQYF. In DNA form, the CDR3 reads TGTGCCAGCAGTGAACTCGGAGGTGTGAACATTCAGTACTTC.

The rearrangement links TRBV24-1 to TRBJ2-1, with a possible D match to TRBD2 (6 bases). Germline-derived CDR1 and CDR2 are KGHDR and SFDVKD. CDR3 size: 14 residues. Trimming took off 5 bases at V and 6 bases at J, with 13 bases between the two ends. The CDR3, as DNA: TGTGCCACCAGTGGGACGGGAGTAAGCAATGAGCAGTTCTTC. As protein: CATSGTGVSNEQFF.

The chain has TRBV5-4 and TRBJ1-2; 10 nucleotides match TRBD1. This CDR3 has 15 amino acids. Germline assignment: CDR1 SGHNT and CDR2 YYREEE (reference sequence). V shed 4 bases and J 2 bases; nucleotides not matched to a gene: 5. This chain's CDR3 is CASSRQGAGNYGYTF. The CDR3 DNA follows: TGTGCCAGCAGCCGACAGGGGGCTGGGAACTATGGCTACACCTTC.

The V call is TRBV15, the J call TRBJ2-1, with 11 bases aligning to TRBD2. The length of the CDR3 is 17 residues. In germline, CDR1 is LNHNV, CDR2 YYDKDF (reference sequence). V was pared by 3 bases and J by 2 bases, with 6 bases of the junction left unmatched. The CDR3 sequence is CATSSSGRADTYNEQFF. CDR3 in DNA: TGTGCCACCAGCAGTAGCGGGAGGGCCGACACCTACAATGAGCAGTTCTTC.

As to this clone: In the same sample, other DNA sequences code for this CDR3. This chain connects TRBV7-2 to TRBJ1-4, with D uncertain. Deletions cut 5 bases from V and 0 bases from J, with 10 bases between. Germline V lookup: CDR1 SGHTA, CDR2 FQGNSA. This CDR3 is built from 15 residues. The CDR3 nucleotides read TGTGCCAGCAGCCTAGAACGTGCAACTAATGAAAAACTGTTTTTT. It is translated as CASSLERATNEKLFF.

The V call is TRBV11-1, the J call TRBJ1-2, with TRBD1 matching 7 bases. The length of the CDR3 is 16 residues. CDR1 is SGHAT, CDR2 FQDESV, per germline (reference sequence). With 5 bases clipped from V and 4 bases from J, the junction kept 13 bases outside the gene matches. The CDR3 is CASSPAPRQGGYGYTF. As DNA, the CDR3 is TGTGCCAGCAGCCCCGCTCCGAGACAGGGTGGCTATGGCTACACCTTC.

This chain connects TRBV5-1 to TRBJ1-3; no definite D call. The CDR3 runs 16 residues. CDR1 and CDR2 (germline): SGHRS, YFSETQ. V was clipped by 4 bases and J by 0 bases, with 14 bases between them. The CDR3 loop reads CASSPDSSLSGNTIYF. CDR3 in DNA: TGCGCCAGCAGCCCCGATAGTTCCCTCTCTGGAAACACCATATATTTT. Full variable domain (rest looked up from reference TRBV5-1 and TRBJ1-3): KAGVTQTPRYLIKTRGQQVTLSCSPISGHRSVSWYQQTPGQGLQFLFEYFSETQRNKGNFPGRFSGRQFSNSRSEMNVSTLELGDSALYLCASSPDSSLSGNTIYFGEGSWLTVV.

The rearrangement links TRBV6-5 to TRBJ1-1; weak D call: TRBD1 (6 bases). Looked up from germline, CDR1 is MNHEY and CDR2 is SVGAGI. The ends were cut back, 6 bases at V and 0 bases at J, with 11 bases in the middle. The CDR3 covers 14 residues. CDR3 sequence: CASRRTGMNTEAFF. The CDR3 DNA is TGTGCCAGCAGGCGAACAGGGATGAACACTGAAGCTTTCTTT.

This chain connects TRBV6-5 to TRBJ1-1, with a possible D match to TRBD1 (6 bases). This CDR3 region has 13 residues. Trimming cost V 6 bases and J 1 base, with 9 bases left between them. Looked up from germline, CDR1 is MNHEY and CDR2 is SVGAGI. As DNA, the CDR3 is TGTGCCAGCAGGGGCAGGGGGAACACTGAAGCTTTCTTT. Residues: CASRGRGNTEAFF.

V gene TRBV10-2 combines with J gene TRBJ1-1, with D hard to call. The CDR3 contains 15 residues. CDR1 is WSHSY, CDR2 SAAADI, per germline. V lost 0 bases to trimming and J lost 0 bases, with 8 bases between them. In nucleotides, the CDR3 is TGCGCCAGCAGTGAGTCGGCAGCCATGAACACTGAAGCTTTCTTT. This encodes CASSESAAMNTEAFF.

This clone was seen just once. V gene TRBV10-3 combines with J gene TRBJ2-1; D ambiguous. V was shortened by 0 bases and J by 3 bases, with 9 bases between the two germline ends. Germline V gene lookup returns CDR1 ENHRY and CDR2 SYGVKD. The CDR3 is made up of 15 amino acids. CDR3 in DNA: TGTGCCATCAGTGAGTCGTACAGCCTCTACAATGAGCAGTTCTTC. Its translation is CAISESYSLYNEQFF.

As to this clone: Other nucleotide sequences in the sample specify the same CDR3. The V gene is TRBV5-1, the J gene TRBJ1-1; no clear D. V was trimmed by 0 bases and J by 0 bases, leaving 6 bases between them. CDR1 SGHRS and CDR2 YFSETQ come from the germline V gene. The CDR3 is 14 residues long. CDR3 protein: CASSLDRLNTEAFF. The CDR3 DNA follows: TGCGCCAGCAGCTTGGATCGATTGAACACTGAAGCTTTCTTT.